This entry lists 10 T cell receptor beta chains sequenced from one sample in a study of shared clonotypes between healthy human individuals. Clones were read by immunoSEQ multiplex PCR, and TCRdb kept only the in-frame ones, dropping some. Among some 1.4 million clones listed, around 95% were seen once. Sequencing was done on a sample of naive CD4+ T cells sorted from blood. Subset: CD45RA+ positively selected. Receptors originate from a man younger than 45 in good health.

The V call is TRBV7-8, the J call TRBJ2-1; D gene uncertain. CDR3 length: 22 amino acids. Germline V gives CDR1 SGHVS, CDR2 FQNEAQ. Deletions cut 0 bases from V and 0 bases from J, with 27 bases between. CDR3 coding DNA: TGTGCCAGCAGCTTAGCTGTAAGGATTGGGCTAATGCCGGGTGGCTCCTACAATGAGCAGTTCTTC. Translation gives CASSLAVRIGLMPGGSYNEQFF.

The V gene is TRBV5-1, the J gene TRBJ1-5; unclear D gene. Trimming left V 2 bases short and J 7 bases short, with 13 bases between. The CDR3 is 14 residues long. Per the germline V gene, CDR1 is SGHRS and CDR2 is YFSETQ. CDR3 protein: CASSFDPSIQPQHF. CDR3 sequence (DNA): TGCGCCAGCAGCTTTGACCCAAGTATACAGCCCCAGCATTTT.

The CDR3 protein is CASRDRPQANEKLFF. The CDR3, as DNA: TGTGCCAGTAGGGACAGACCTCAGGCTAATGAAAAACTGTTTTTT. The chain combines TRBV19 with TRBJ1-4, with a weak D call TRBD1 (6 bases). Germline CDR1 reads LNHDA; CDR2 reads SQIVND (reference sequence). The CDR3 loop spans 15 amino acids. Trimming shortened V by 6 bases and J by 3 bases, and 14 bases separated the two germline ends.

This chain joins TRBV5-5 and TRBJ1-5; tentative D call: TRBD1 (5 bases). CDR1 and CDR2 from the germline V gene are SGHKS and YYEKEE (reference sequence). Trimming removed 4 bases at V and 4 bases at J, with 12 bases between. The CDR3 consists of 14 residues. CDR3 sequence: CASSLEGRNQPQHF. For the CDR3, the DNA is TGTGCCAGCAGCCTCGAGGGACGGAATCAGCCCCAGCATTTT. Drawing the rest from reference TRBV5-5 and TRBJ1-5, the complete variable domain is DAGVTQSPTHLIKTRGQQVTLRCSPISGHKSVSWYQQVLGQGPQFIFQYYEKEERGRGNFPDRFSARQFPNYSSELNVNALLLGDSALYLCASSLEGRNQPQHFGDGTRLSIL.

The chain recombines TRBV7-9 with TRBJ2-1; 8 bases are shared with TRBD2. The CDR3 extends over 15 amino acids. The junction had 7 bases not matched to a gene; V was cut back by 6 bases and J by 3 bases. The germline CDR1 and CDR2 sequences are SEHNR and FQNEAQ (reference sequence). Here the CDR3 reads CASSLSGSHYNEQFF. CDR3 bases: TGTGCCAGCAGTTTAAGCGGGAGTCACTACAATGAGCAGTTCTTC.

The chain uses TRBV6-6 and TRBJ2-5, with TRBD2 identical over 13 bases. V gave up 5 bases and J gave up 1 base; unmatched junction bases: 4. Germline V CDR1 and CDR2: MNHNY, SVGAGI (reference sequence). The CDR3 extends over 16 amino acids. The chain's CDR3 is CASSSGLAGAQETQYF. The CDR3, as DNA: TGTGCCAGCAGTAGCGGACTAGCGGGAGCCCAAGAGACCCAGTACTTC.

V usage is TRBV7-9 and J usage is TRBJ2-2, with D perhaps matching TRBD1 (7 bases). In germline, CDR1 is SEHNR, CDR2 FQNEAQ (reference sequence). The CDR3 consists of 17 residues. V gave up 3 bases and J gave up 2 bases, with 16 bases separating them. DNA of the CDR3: TGTGCCAGCAGCTTGCGTCACAGGGGACTCAACACCGGGGAGCTGTTTTTT. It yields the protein CASSLRHRGLNTGELFF.

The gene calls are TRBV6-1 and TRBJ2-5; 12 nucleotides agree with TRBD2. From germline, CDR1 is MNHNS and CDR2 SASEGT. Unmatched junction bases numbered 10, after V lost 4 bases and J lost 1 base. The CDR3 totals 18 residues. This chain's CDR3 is CASSALAGGLSVQETQYF. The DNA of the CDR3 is TGTGCCAGCAGTGCCCTAGCGGGAGGGCTTTCGGTCCAAGAGACCCAGTACTTC.

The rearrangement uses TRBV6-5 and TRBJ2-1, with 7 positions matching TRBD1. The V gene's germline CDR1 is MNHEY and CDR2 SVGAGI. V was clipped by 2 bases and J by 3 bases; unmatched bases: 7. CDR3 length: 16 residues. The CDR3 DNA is TGTGCCAGCAGTTACCGGGGACAGATCATCTACAATGAGCAGTTCTTC. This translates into CASSYRGQIIYNEQFF.

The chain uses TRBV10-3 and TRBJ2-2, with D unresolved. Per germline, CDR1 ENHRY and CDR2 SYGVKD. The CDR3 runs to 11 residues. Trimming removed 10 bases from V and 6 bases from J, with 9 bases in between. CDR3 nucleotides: TGTGCCACCAGGCTCGCCGGGGAGCTGTTTTTT. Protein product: CATRLAGELFF.